The present TCR beta chain was sequenced within a study of pediatric ulcerative colitis. J lost 6 bases, V lost 1 base, and 4 bases had no gene match. CDR1 SGHKS and CDR2 YYEKEE come from the germline V gene (reference sequence). The CDR3 consists of 14 residues. Libraries were prepared by immunoSEQ multiplex PCR; TCRdb keeps only in-frame clonotypes and omits some of them. The sample lists 40,000 to 60,000 clones, around 78% occurring once. General study points: Two rectal CDR3 clonotypes occurred in all ulcerative colitis patients. Blood-rectal clonal overlap within each person was significantly higher in ulcerative colitis patients than controls. Substantially fewer templates came from two patients' blood samples.

With regard to this clone: Its antigen is unknown.

During colonoscopy, one to two rectal pinch biopsies were collected. The sequence came from a girl aged 10-17 years with moderate ulcerative colitis. V and J are TRBV5-5 and TRBJ2-3, with TRBD1 matching over 8 bases. The sample comprised gut tissue. The CDR3 here is CASSLITGGDTQYF. CDR3 nucleotide sequence: TGTGCCAGCAGCTTGATCACAGGGGGGGATACGCAGTATTTT.